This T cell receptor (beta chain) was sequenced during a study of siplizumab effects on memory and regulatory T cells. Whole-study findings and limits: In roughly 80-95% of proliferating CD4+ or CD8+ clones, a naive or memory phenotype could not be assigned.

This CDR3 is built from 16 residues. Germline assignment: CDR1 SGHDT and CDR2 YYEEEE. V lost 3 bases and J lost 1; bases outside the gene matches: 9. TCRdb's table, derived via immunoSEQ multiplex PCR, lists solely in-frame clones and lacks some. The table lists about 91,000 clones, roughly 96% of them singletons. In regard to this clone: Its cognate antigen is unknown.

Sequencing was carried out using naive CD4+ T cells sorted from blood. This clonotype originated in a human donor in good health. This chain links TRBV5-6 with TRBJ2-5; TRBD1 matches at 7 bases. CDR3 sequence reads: CASSSEITGAQETQYF. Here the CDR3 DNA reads TGTGCCAGCAGCTCCGAGATAACAGGGGCCCAAGAGACCCAGTACTTC.